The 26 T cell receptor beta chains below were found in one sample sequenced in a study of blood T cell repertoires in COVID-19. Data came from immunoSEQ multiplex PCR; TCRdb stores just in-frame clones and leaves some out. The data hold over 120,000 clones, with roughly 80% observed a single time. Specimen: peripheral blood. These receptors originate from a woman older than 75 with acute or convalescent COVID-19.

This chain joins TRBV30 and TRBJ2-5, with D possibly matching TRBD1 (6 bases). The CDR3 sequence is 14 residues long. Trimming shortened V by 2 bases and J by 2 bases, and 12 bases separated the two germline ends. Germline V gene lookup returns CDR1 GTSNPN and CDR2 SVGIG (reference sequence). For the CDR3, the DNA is TGTGCCTGGAGTAGGGACACTCTACAAGAGACCCAGTACTTC. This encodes CAWSRDTLQETQYF.

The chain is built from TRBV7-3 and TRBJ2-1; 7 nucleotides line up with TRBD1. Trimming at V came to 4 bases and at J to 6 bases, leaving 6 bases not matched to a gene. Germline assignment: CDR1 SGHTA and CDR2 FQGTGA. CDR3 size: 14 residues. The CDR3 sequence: CASSSDRVGNEQFF. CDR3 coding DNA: TGTGCCAGCAGCTCCGACAGGGTCGGCAATGAGCAGTTCTTC.

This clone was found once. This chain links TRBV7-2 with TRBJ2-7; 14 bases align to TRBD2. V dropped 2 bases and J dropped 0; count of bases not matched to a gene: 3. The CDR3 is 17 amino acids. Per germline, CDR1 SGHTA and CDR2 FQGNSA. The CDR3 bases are TGTGCCAGCAGCTTAAGGGGACTAGCGGGGGACTCCTACGAGCAGTACTTC. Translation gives CASSLRGLAGDSYEQYF.

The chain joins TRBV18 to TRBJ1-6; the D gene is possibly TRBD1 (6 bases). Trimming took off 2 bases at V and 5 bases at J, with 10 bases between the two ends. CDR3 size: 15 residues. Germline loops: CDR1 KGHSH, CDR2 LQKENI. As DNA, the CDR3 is TGTGCCAGCTCACCATTGGCAGGGGATAATTCACCCCTCCACTTT. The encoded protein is CASSPLAGDNSPLHF.

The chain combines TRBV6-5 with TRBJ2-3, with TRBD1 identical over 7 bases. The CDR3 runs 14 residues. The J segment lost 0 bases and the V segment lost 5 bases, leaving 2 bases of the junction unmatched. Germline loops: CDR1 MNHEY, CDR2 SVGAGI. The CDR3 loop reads CASSRGQSTDTQYF. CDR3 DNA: TGTGCCAGCAGTCGGGGACAGAGCACAGATACGCAGTATTTT.

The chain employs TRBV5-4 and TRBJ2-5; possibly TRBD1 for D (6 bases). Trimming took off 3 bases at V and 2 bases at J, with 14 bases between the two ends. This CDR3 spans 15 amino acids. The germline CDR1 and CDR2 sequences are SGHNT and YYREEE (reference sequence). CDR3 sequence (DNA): TGTGCCAGCAGCTCTGAGACAGGAAAACAAGAGACCCAGTACTTC. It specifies CASSSETGKQETQYF.

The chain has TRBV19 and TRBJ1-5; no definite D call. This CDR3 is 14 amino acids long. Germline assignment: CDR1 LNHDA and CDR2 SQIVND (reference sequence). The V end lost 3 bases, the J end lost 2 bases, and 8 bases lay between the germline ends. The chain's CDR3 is CASSIRQGNQPQHF. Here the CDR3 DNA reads TGTGCCAGTAGTATCCGCCAGGGCAATCAGCCCCAGCATTTT.

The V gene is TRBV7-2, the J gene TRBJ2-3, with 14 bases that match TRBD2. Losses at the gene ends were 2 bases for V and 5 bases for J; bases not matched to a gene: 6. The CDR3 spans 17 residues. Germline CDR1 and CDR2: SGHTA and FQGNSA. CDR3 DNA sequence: TGTGCCAGCAGCTTACAGACTAGCGGGGGGGCCGGAGATACGCAGTATTTT. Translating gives CASSLQTSGGAGDTQYF.

Here the CDR3 DNA reads TGTGCCAGCAGCTTTTCCCTAGTTAGTGGGGGGGCTTGGTCACCCCTCCACTTT. Protein product: CASSFSLVSGGAWSPLHF. The V gene is TRBV13, the J gene TRBJ1-6, with D maybe TRBD1 (6 bases). V lost 3 bases to trimming and J lost 10 bases, with 25 bases between them. Germline CDR1 and CDR2: PRHDT and FYEKMQ (reference sequence). The CDR3 is 18 residues long.

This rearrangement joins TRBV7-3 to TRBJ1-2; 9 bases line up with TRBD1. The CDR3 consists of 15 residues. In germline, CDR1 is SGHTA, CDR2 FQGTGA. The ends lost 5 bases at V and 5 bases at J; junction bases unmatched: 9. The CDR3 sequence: CASSPTGGAGYGYTF. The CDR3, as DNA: TGTGCCAGCAGCCCCACAGGGGGCGCGGGTTATGGCTACACCTTC.

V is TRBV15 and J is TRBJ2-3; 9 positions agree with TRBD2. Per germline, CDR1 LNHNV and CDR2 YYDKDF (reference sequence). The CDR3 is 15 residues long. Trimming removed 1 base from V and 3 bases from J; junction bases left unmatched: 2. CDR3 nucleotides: TGTGCCACCAGCAGAGTAGCGGGGGAAACAGATACGCAGTATTTT. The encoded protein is CATSRVAGETDTQYF.

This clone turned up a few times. CDR3: CASSRGQSIYGYTF. Written as DNA, the CDR3 is TGCGCCAGCAGCCGTGGACAGTCAATCTATGGCTACACCTTC. The V gene is TRBV5-1, the J gene TRBJ1-2; a weak D match, TRBD1 (6 bases). Germline CDR1 SGHRS, CDR2 YFSETQ. Trimming left V 4 bases short and J 4 bases short, with 14 bases between. The CDR3 has 14 amino acids.

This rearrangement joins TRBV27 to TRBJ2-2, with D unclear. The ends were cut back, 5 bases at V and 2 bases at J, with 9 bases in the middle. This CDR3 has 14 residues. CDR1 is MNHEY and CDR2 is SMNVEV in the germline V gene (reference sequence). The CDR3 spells CASSGQPNTGELFF. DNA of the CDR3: TGTGCCAGCAGTGGGCAGCCAAACACCGGGGAGCTGTTTTTT.

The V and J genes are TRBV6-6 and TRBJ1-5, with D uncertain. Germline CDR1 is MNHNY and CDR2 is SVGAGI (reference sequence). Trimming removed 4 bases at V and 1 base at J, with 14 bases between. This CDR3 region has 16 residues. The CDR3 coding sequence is TGTGCCAGCAGTTTCGTGGCAGGAAAAAGCAATCAGCCCCAGCATTTT. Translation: CASSFVAGKSNQPQHF.

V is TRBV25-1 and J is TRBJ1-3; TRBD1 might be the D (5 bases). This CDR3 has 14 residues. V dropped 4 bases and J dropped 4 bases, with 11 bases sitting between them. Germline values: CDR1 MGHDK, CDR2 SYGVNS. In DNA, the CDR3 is TGTGCCAGCAGTGGTCCCACAGGCGGAAACACCATATATTTT. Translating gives CASSGPTGGNTIYF. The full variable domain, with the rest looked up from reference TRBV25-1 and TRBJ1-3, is EADIYQTPRYLVIGTGKKITLECSQTMGHDKMYWYQQDPGMELHLIHYSYGVNSTEKGDLSSESTVSRIRTEHFPLTLESARPSHTSQYLCASSGPTGGNTIYFGEGSWLTVV.

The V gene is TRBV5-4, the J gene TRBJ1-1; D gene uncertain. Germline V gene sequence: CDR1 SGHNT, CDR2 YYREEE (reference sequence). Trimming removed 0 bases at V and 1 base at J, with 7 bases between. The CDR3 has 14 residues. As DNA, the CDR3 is TGTGCCAGCAGCTTGGGACGACAGAACACTGAAGCTTTCTTT. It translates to CASSLGRQNTEAFF.

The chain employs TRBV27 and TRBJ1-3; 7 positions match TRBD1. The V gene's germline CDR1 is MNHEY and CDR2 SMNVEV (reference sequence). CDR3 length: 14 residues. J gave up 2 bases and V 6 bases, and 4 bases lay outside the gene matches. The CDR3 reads CASRRQGPGNTIYF. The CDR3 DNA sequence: TGTGCCAGCAGAAGACAGGGTCCTGGAAACACCATATATTTT.

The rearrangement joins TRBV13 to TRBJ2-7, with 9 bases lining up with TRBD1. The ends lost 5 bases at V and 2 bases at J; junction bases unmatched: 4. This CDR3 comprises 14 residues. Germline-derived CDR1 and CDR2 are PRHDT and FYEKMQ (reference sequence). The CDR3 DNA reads TGTGCCAGCAGCCCTCGACAGGGGGCCTACGAGCAGTACTTC. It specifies CASSPRQGAYEQYF.

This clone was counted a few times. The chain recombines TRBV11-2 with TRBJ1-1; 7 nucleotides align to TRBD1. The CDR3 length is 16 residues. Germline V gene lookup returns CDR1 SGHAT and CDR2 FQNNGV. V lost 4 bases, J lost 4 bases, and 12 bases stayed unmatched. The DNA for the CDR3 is TGTGCCAGCAGCTCTGTTACAGGGGCGGTAGGCACTGAAGCTTTCTTT. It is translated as CASSSVTGAVGTEAFF.

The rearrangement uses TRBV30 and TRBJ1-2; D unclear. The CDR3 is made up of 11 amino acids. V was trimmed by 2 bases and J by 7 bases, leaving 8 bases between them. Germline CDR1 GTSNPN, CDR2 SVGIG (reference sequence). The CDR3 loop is CAWSRQTGYTF. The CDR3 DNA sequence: TGTGCCTGGAGTAGACAAACTGGCTACACCTTC.

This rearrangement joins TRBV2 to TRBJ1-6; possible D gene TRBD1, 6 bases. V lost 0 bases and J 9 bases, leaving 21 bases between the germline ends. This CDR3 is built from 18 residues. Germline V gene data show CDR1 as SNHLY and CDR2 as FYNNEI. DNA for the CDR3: TGTGCCAGCAGTGAAGCGCTTCGAATCGGGGGGGCTGGTTCACCCCTCCACTTT. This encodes CASSEALRIGGAGSPLHF.

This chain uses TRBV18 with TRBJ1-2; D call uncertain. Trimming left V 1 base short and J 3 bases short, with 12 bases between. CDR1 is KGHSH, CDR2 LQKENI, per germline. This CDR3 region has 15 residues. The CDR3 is CASSPQWAPYYGYTF. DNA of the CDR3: TGTGCCAGCTCACCACAATGGGCGCCGTACTATGGCTACACCTTC.

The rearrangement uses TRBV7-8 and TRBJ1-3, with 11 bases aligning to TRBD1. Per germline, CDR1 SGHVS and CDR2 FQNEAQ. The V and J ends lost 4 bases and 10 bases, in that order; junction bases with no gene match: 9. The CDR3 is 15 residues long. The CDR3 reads CASSSGTGGIGTIYF. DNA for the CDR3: TGTGCCAGCAGCTCCGGGACAGGGGGGATCGGGACCATATATTTT.

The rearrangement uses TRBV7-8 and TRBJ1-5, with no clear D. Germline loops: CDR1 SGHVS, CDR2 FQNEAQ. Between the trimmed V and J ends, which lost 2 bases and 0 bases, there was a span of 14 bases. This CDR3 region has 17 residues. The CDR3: CASSLHGRGNSNQPQHF. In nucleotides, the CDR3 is TGTGCCAGCAGCTTACATGGCAGAGGGAATAGCAATCAGCCCCAGCATTTT.

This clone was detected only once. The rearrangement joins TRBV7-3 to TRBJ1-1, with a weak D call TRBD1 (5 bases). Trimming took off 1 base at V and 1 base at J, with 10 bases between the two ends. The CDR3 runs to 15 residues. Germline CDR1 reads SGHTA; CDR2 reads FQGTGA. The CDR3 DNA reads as TGTGCCAGCAGCTTAATGACAGTGTCGAACACTGAAGCTTTCTTT. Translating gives CASSLMTVSNTEAFF.

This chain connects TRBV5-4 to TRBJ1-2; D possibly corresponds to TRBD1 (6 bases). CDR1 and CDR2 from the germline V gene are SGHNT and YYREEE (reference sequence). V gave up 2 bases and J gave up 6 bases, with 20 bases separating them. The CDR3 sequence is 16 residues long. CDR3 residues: CASSFQQGQDRDGYTF. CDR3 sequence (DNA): TGTGCCAGCAGCTTTCAACAGGGACAAGATAGAGATGGCTACACCTTC.